These 26 T cell receptor beta chains were all obtained from the same sample, sequenced in a study of blood T cell repertoires in COVID-19. The protocol was immunoSEQ multiplex PCR, while the TCRdb copy is restricted to in-frame clones and leaves out a portion. The sample includes 110,000 or so clones, roughly 84% of them seen just once. The sample was peripheral blood. The receptors derive from a woman aged 70-85 years who had recovered from COVID-19.

The V and J genes are TRBV29-1 and TRBJ2-5; a possible D gene is TRBD1 (5 bases). Trimming pared 0 bases from V and 2 bases from J, leaving 13 bases between. Germline CDR1 reads SQVTM; CDR2 reads ANQGSEA. The CDR3 has 15 amino acids. CDR3 sequence: CSVEDLAGSQETQYF. In DNA form, the CDR3 reads TGCAGCGTTGAAGATCTGGCAGGGTCGCAAGAGACCCAGTACTTC.

V gene TRBV19 combines with J gene TRBJ2-6; possibly TRBD2 for D (7 bases). Trimming took 0 bases from V and 1 from J, leaving 16 bases between them. The germline V gene has CDR1 LNHDA and CDR2 SQIVND (reference sequence). This CDR3 comprises 19 residues. CDR3 nucleotide sequence: TGTGCCAGTAGTATAGATCGCGGGGGCTGGCGGTCTGGGGCCAACGTCCTGACTTTC. It translates to CASSIDRGGWRSGANVLTF.

The chain uses TRBV3-1 (or the pseudogene TRBV3-2) and TRBJ2-3, with 11 bases aligning to TRBD2. Germline CDR1 is LGHDT and CDR2 is YNNKEL (reference sequence). The CDR3 has 16 amino acids. V dropped 0 bases and J dropped 4; count of bases not matched to a gene: 3. The CDR3 here is CASSQDGGLAADTQYF. The CDR3 DNA is TGTGCCAGCAGCCAAGACGGGGGACTAGCGGCAGATACGCAGTATTTT.

This CDR3 is CAISDQGGRAGGDIQYF. The CDR3 coding sequence is TGTGCCATCAGTGACCAGGGCGGACGGGCGGGAGGGGACATTCAGTACTTC. The chain uses TRBV10-3 and TRBJ2-4; 9 bases align to TRBD2. Germline CDR1 reads ENHRY; CDR2 reads SYGVKD. The junction had 14 bases not matched to a gene; V was cut back by 3 bases and J by 8 bases. The CDR3 is made up of 17 amino acids.

This sequence joins TRBV28 and TRBJ1-4; a possible D gene is TRBD1 (5 bases). The CDR3 totals 15 residues. Trimming took 5 bases from V and 10 from J, leaving 20 bases between them. The V gene's germline CDR1 is MDHEN and CDR2 SYDVKM. DNA for the CDR3: TGTGCCAGCAGTCCCCTTGGACACCCACCAGCAAAACTGTTTTTT. As protein: CASSPLGHPPAKLFF.

The chain has TRBV6-5 and TRBJ1-2, with 7 bases that match TRBD1. J was trimmed by 5 bases and V by 4 bases; bases with no gene match: 10. The CDR3 contains 15 residues. Germline CDR1 reads MNHEY; CDR2 reads SVGAGI. CDR3 sequence reads: CASSSGQFLLYGYTF. CDR3 in DNA: TGTGCCAGCAGTTCGGGACAGTTCCTCCTTTATGGCTACACCTTC.

The chain employs TRBV10-3 and TRBJ2-3; D is possibly TRBD2 (5 bases). The V gene's germline CDR1 is ENHRY and CDR2 SYGVKD. The CDR3 contains 12 residues. The V gene lost 9 bases and the J gene lost 0 bases, with 7 bases spanning the gap. The CDR3 nucleotides are TGTGCCATAGCGGAGAGCACAGATACGCAGTATTTT. This gives the protein CAIAESTDTQYF.

This clone appeared once. V gene TRBV5-1 combines with J gene TRBJ2-2, with D maybe TRBD2 (5 bases). CDR1 SGHRS and CDR2 YFSETQ come from the germline V gene. The CDR3 runs 13 residues. V lost 2 bases, J lost 6 bases, and 8 bases lay in between. The CDR3 sequence is CASSFAGPGELFF. Here the CDR3 DNA reads TGCGCCAGCAGCTTCGCGGGCCCCGGGGAGCTGTTTTTT. The full variable domain, rest sourced from reference TRBV5-1 and TRBJ2-2, is KAGVTQTPRYLIKTRGQQVTLSCSPISGHRSVSWYQQTPGQGLQFLFEYFSETQRNKGNFPGRFSGRQFSNSRSEMNVSTLELGDSALYLCASSFAGPGELFFGEGSRLTVL.

This rearrangement joins TRBV27 to TRBJ2-3, with TRBD1 matching over 7 bases. The CDR3 covers 17 residues. After removal of 4 bases from V and 0 bases from J, the junction contained 10 bases not matched to a gene. Germline loops: CDR1 MNHEY, CDR2 SMNVEV (reference sequence). CDR3 nucleotide sequence: TGTGCCAGCAGTTACAAGGGACAGCCGACTAGCACAGATACGCAGTATTTT. This codes for CASSYKGQPTSTDTQYF.

The chain has TRBV19 and TRBJ2-3; D unclear. Germline values: CDR1 LNHDA, CDR2 SQIVND (reference sequence). The CDR3 runs to 15 residues. V was cut by 8 bases and J by 1 base, with 16 bases left in between. The CDR3 here is CASAALVLGTDTQYF. CDR3 DNA: TGTGCCAGTGCGGCCCTAGTCCTAGGCACAGATACGCAGTATTTT.

This rearrangement joins TRBV5-1 to TRBJ1-1; D is unclear. CDR1 is SGHRS and CDR2 is YFSETQ in the germline V gene. The CDR3 extends over 13 amino acids. V was trimmed by 2 bases and J by 4 bases, leaving 9 bases between them. The CDR3 spells CASSLSRGTEAFF. The CDR3 region has the DNA TGCGCCAGCAGCTTAAGTCGAGGCACTGAAGCTTTCTTT. Based on the CDR3 plus reference TRBV5-1 and TRBJ1-1, the full variable domain is KAGVTQTPRYLIKTRGQQVTLSCSPISGHRSVSWYQQTPGQGLQFLFEYFSETQRNKGNFPGRFSGRQFSNSRSEMNVSTLELGDSALYLCASSLSRGTEAFFGQGTRLTVV.

This chain uses TRBV6-2 or TRBV6-3 with TRBJ2-7, with D perhaps matching TRBD1 (6 bases). The V end lost 4 bases, the J end lost 2 bases, and 12 bases lay between the germline ends. Germline V CDR1 and CDR2: MNHEY, SVGEGT. This CDR3 is 14 amino acids long. The chain's CDR3 is CASSWAAGAYEQYF. The CDR3 region has the DNA TGTGCCAGCAGTTGGGCGGCAGGGGCCTACGAGCAGTACTTC.

CDR3 loop: CSASDGLAGGTQFF. DNA for the CDR3: TGCAGTGCTAGTGATGGACTAGCGGGAGGAACGCAGTTCTTC. The V and J genes are TRBV20-1 and TRBJ2-1, with 14 bases lining up with TRBD2. The CDR3 runs 14 residues. After removal of 3 bases from V and 12 bases from J, the junction contained 7 bases not matched to a gene. Germline values: CDR1 DFQATT, CDR2 SNEGSKA (reference sequence).

The rearrangement uses TRBV5-4 and TRBJ2-1, with 7 bases aligning to TRBD2. The trim removed 4 bases at V and 7 bases at J, leaving 8 bases unmatched. This CDR3 spans 14 amino acids. CDR1 and CDR2 (germline): SGHNT, YYREEE (reference sequence). The CDR3, as DNA: TGTGCCAGCAGCCCCTCGGGGAGGGAGAATGAGCAGTTCTTC. This sequence encodes CASSPSGRENEQFF.

The V call is TRBV30, the J call TRBJ2-4; 8 nucleotides line up with TRBD1. The J segment lost 1 base and the V segment lost 3 bases, leaving 14 bases of the junction unmatched. There are 18 residues in the CDR3. From germline, CDR1 is GTSNPN and CDR2 SVGIG (reference sequence). The CDR3 spells CAWRAPGTGGMAKNIQYF. The CDR3 DNA reads as TGTGCCTGGAGGGCACCCGGGACAGGCGGCATGGCCAAAAACATTCAGTACTTC.

As to this clone: Other nucleotide sequences from this sample produce the same CDR3. The rearrangement uses TRBV5-4 and TRBJ1-4; TRBD1 matches 7 bases. Germline V gene sequence: CDR1 SGHNT, CDR2 YYREEE (reference sequence). The trim removed 4 bases at V and 0 bases at J, leaving 3 bases unmatched. The CDR3 runs 15 residues. DNA of the CDR3: TGTGCCAGCAGCCCGCAGGGGGCAACTAATGAAAAACTGTTTTTT. Translation gives CASSPQGATNEKLFF.

The chain has TRBV19 and TRBJ1-1, with 9 bases identical to TRBD1. CDR1 and CDR2 from the germline V gene are LNHDA and SQIVND (reference sequence). The V and J ends lost 5 bases and 0 bases, in that order; junction bases with no gene match: 10. This CDR3 comprises 17 residues. CDR3 sequence: CASSPLPGQGMNTEAFF. The CDR3 DNA reads as TGTGCCAGTAGTCCCCTACCGGGACAGGGAATGAACACTGAAGCTTTCTTT.

The rearrangement links TRBV21-1 to TRBJ1-5; TRBD1, the table's D call, was not compared with the DNA. TRBV21-1 represents a pseudogene. This CDR3 spans 16 amino acids. The CDR3 DNA reads TGTGCCAGCAGCTCCCGGACAGGGGGAAAGTGTCAGCCCCAGCATTTT. This sequence encodes CASSSRTGGKCQPQHF.

The chain recombines TRBV12-5 with TRBJ2-5, with 8 bases aligning to TRBD1. The length of the CDR3 is 17 residues. Losses at the gene ends were 0 bases for V and 5 bases for J; bases not matched to a gene: 11. Germline V lookup: CDR1 LGHNT, CDR2 FRNRAP. CDR3 DNA sequence: TGTGCTAGTGGTTTGGTACCTTCTACAGGGGGGCCCGAGACCCAGTACTTC. It specifies CASGLVPSTGGPETQYF. Complete variable domain (other parts from reference TRBV12-5 and TRBJ2-5): DARVTQTPRHKVTEMGQEVTMRCQPILGHNTVFWYRQTMMQGLELLAYFRNRAPLDDSGMPKDRFSAEMPDATLATLKIQPSEPRDSAVYFCASGLVPSTGGPETQYFGPGTRLLVL.

The genes are TRBV19 and TRBJ1-4, with no clear D. The CDR3 is 16 amino acids. Germline CDR1 LNHDA, CDR2 SQIVND (reference sequence). V lost 5 bases to trimming and J lost 10 bases, with 23 bases between them. The CDR3 DNA reads as TGTGCCAGTAGTCCCTCCCCCAGCGGGGAGGTCGGAAAACTGTTTTTT. This gives the protein CASSPSPSGEVGKLFF. Looking up the rest from reference TRBV19 and TRBJ1-4 gives the full variable domain: DGGITQSPKYLFRKEGQNVTLSCEQNLNHDAMYWYRQDPGQGLRLIYYSQIVNDFQKGDIAEGYSVSREKKESFPLTVTSAQKNPTAFYLCASSPSPSGEVGKLFFGSGTQLSVL.

The J gene is TRBJ2-5, the V gene TRBV28; no firm D call. The germline V and J ends were trimmed by 3 bases and 3 bases, with 2 bases remaining between them. CDR1 and CDR2 (germline): MDHEN, SYDVKM. The CDR3 is 11 amino acids. CDR3 amino acids: CASSFEETQYF. In DNA form, the CDR3 reads TGTGCCAGCAGTTTCGAAGAGACCCAGTACTTC.

The rearrangement uses TRBV4-3 and TRBJ2-1, with TRBD1 identical over 10 bases. This CDR3 has 14 amino acids. Losses at the gene ends were 3 bases for V and 6 bases for J; bases not matched to a gene: 2. Germline lookup yields CDR1 LGHNA and CDR2 YSLEER. The CDR3 DNA reads as TGCGCCAGCAGCCAGCGGGACAGGGGCAATGAGCAGTTCTTC. Protein product: CASSQRDRGNEQFF.

This clone has only one observation. The chain carries TRBV10-3 and TRBJ1-2; 11 positions match TRBD1. Trimming took 11 bases from V and 8 from J; bases not matched to a gene: 19. Germline assignment: CDR1 ENHRY and CDR2 SYGVKD. The CDR3 extends over 16 amino acids. CDR3 residues: CAATSGQGGRSVGYTF. The CDR3 nucleotides read TGTGCCGCAACATCGGGACAGGGGGGTAGGTCGGTCGGCTACACCTTC.

A word on this clone: The conserved final phenylalanine or tryptophan is absent from the CDR3, which likely points to a read error. The DNA is left out, because the CDR3 cannot be placed on it with certainty; the CDR3 is given as TCRdb lists it. V and J are TRBV4-3 and TRBJ1-4; the table gives TRBD1 as D, unverified against the DNA. Germline V gives CDR1 LGHNA, CDR2 YSLEER. The CDR3 totals 14 residues, both ends included. CDR3 region: CASSQTGQARSPFG.

The chain combines TRBV27 with TRBJ1-5; D is unclear. The V and J ends lost 2 bases and 8 bases respectively, with 10 bases between them. The germline gives CDR1 MNHEY, CDR2 SMNVEV (reference sequence). This CDR3 comprises 13 residues. The CDR3 here is CASSLKPFEPQHF. The CDR3 DNA is TGTGCCAGCAGTTTAAAGCCATTTGAGCCCCAGCATTTT.

The V call is TRBV5-1, the J call TRBJ2-5, with 10 bases lining up with TRBD2. CDR1 and CDR2 from the germline V gene are SGHRS and YFSETQ. With V trimmed by 3 bases and J by 5 bases, 13 bases remained unmatched. CDR3 length: 17 amino acids. This chain's CDR3 is CASSSDLGAGGRETQYF. CDR3 sequence (DNA): TGCGCCAGCAGCTCGGACCTAGGAGCGGGAGGGCGGGAGACCCAGTACTTC.